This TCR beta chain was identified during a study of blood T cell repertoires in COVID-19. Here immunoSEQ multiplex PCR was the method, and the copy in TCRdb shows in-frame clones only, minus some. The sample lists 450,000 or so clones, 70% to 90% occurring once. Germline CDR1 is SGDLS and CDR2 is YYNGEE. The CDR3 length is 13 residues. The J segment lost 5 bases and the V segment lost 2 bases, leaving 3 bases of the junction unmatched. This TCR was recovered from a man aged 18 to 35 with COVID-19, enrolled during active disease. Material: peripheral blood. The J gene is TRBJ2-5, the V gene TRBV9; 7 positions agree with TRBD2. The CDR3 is CASSVYGRETQYF. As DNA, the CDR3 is TGTGCCAGCAGCGTGTACGGGAGGGAGACCCAGTACTTC.